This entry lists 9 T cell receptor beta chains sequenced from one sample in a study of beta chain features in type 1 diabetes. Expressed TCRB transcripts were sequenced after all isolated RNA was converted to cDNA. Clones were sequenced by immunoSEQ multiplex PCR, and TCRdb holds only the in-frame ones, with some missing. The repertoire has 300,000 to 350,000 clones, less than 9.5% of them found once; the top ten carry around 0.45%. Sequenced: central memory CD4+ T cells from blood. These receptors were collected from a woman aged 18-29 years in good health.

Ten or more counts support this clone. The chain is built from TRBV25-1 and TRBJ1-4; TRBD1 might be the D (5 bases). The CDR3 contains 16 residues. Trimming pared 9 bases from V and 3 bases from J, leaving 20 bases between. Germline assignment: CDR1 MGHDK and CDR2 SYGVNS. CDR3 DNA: TGTGCCAGTAGACCTCCGGGCATCAGGGCTAATGAAAAACTGTTTTTT. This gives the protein CASRPPGIRANEKLFF.

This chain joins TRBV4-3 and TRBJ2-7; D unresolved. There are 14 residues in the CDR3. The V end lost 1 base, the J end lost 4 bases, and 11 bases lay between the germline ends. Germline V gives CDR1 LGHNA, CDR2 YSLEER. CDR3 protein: CASSQGSSTYEQYF. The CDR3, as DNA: TGCGCCAGCAGCCAAGGGTCGTCTACATACGAGCAGTACTTC.

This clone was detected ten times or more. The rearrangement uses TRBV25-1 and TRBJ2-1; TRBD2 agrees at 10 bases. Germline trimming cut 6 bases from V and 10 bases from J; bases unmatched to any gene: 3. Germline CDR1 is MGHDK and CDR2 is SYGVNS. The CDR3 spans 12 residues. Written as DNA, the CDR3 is TGTGCCAGCAGGCTAGCGGGAGCCGAGCAGTTCTTC. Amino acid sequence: CASRLAGAEQFF.

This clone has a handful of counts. The CDR3 sequence is CASRPQGGNTIYF. The CDR3 nucleotides are TGTGCCAGCAGACCACAGGGGGGAAACACCATATATTTT. This chain joins TRBV7-2 and TRBJ1-3, with TRBD1 identical over 7 bases. V gave up 6 bases and J gave up 4 bases; unmatched junction bases: 3. This CDR3 contains 13 residues. CDR1 SGHTA and CDR2 FQGNSA come from the germline V gene.

CDR3 sequence: CASPRGPEHTGELFF. CDR3 nucleotide sequence: TGTGCCAGCCCTAGGGGTCCAGAACACACCGGGGAGCTGTTTTTT. This chain joins TRBV6-6 and TRBJ2-2; TRBD1 is a possible D gene (5 bases). Germline V gene lookup returns CDR1 MNHNY and CDR2 SVGAGI (reference sequence). CDR3 length: 15 residues. With 8 bases removed from V and 3 bases from J, the gap between germline ends came to 16 bases.

The CDR3 DNA reads as TGTGCCAGCATGAGAGGGTGGGGCACAGATACGCAGTATTTT. Its translation is CASMRGWGTDTQYF. The V and J genes are TRBV25-1 and TRBJ2-3; perhaps TRBD2 as D (5 bases). The V and J ends lost 7 bases and 1 base respectively, with 12 bases between them. Per germline, CDR1 MGHDK and CDR2 SYGVNS. CDR3 length: 14 residues.

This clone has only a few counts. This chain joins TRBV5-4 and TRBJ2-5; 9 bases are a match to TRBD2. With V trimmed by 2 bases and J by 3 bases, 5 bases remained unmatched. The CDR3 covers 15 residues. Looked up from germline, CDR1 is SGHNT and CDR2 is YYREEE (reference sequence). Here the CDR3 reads CASSFAGGGEETQYF. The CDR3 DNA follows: TGTGCCAGCAGCTTCGCGGGAGGGGGAGAAGAGACCCAGTACTTC.

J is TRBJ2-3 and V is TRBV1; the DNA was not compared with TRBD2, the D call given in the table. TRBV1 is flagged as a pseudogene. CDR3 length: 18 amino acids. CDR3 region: CTSSQPTSGIPSTDTQYF. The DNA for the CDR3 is TGCACCAGCAGCCAACCGACTAGCGGAATACCCAGCACAGATACGCAGTATTTT.

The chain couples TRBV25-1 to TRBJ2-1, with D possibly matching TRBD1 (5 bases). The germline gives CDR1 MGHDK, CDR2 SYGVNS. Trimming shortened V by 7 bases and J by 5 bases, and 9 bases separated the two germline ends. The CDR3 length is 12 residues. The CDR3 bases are TGTGCCAGCACAACAGGACACAATGAGCAGTTCTTC. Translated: CASTTGHNEQFF.